This passage covers 31 T cell receptor beta chains from one sample sequenced in a study of blood T cell repertoires in COVID-19. Method: immunoSEQ multiplex PCR; TCRdb's copy keeps in-frame clones and lacks some. The sample consists of around 250,000 clones, about 85% of them appearing once. Sequenced material: peripheral blood. The receptors derive from a young man who had recovered from COVID-19.

The CDR3 loop reads CASSQDEGAGLGVDTQYF. The CDR3 nucleotides read TGCGCCAGCAGCCAAGATGAGGGGGCGGGACTCGGAGTAGATACGCAGTATTTT. The rearrangement uses TRBV4-1 and TRBJ2-3; tentative D call: TRBD1 (7 bases). From germline, CDR1 is MGHRA and CDR2 YSYEKL. V gave up 0 bases and J gave up 5 bases, with 21 bases separating them. This CDR3 has 18 amino acids.

The chain carries TRBV25-1 and TRBJ2-3; D ambiguous. The CDR3 is 13 residues long. CDR1 MGHDK and CDR2 SYGVNS come from the germline V gene. The V and J ends lost 1 base and 7 bases respectively, with 9 bases between them. This CDR3 is CASSESGLYTQYF. CDR3 coding DNA: TGTGCCAGCAGTGAATCGGGTCTATATACGCAGTATTTT.

This clone was seen a handful of times. This chain links TRBV18 with TRBJ2-5, with TRBD2 matching 10 bases. V shed 3 bases, J shed 3 bases, and the junction held 4 bases outside the gene matches. CDR3 length: 15 residues. Per germline, CDR1 KGHSH and CDR2 LQKENI. CDR3 sequence: CASSPLAGAEETQYF. In nucleotides, the CDR3 is TGTGCCAGCTCACCTCTAGCGGGGGCCGAAGAGACCCAGTACTTC.

V usage is TRBV2 and J usage is TRBJ1-2, with a weak D call TRBD1 (5 bases). This CDR3 has 16 residues. Germline-derived CDR1 and CDR2 are SNHLY and FYNNEI. Between the trimmed V and J ends, which lost 3 bases and 8 bases, there was a span of 22 bases. The CDR3 spells CASSDPPLQGQSGYTF. The CDR3 DNA reads TGTGCCAGCAGTGATCCCCCCCTCCAGGGCCAGTCCGGCTACACCTTC.

The chain has TRBV2 and TRBJ2-5; 16 bases fit TRBD2. This CDR3 has 16 residues. V lost 6 bases and J lost 4; bases outside the gene matches: 5. Germline CDR1 reads SNHLY; CDR2 reads FYNNEI. CDR3: CASREGLAGGPETQYF. CDR3 DNA: TGTGCCAGCAGGGAGGGACTAGCGGGGGGGCCAGAGACCCAGTACTTC.

The rearrangement links TRBV3-1 (or the pseudogene TRBV3-2) to TRBJ2-3, with TRBD2 identical over 7 bases. The germline CDR1 and CDR2 sequences are LGHDT and YNNKEL (reference sequence). Trimming took 4 bases from V and 2 from J; bases not matched to a gene: 6. The CDR3 extends over 15 amino acids. The CDR3: CASSPRGSYTDTQYF. As DNA, the CDR3 is TGTGCCAGCAGCCCGCGGGGGTCATACACAGATACGCAGTATTTT.

Concerning this clone itself: This sequence may be a read error, since a much larger clone differs from it by one base. Other DNA sequences from this sample encode an identical CDR3 as well. This chain joins TRBV5-1 and TRBJ2-5; 7 bases map to TRBD2. Per the germline V gene, CDR1 is SGHRS and CDR2 is YFSETQ. The CDR3 sequence is 14 residues long. V lost 0 bases to trimming and J lost 2 bases; unmatched junction nucleotides: 1. CDR3 sequence reads: CASSLAGGQETQYF. Here the CDR3 DNA reads TGCGCCAGCAGCTTGGCCGGGGGGCAAGAGACCCAGTACTTC. Drawing the rest from reference TRBV5-1 and TRBJ2-5, the complete variable domain is KAGVTQTPRYLIKTRGQQVTLSCSPISGHRSVSWYQQTPGQGLQFLFEYFSETQRNKGNFPGRFSGRQFSNSRSEMNVSTLELGDSALYLCASSLAGGQETQYFGPGTRLLVL.

The gene calls are TRBV6-1 and TRBJ2-7; 9 bases align to TRBD2. Germline assignment: CDR1 MNHNS and CDR2 SASEGT. This CDR3 comprises 15 residues. V lost 2 bases, J lost 3 bases, and 5 bases stayed unmatched. In DNA form, the CDR3 reads TGTGCCAGCAGTGAACATAGGACTAGCGACTACGAGCAGTACTTC. Translated, it gives CASSEHRTSDYEQYF.

The chain combines TRBV18 with TRBJ2-1; 7 bases map to TRBD1. V lost 0 bases to trimming and J lost 0 bases; unmatched junction nucleotides: 5. Germline V gene sequence: CDR1 KGHSH, CDR2 LQKENI. There are 17 residues in the CDR3. This CDR3 reads CASSPPDRRSSYNEQFF. The CDR3 DNA sequence: TGTGCCAGCTCACCACCGGACAGGAGAAGCTCCTACAATGAGCAGTTCTTC.

The V and J genes are TRBV6-5 and TRBJ1-6; tentatively, D is TRBD1 (5 bases). Trimming removed 10 bases at V and 5 bases at J, with 12 bases between. CDR1 MNHEY and CDR2 SVGAGI come from the germline V gene. This CDR3 spans 13 amino acids. CDR3 residues: CATGEEHNSPLHF. CDR3 DNA: TGTGCCACGGGGGAGGAACATAATTCACCCCTCCACTTT.

The chain joins TRBV7-9 to TRBJ2-5; the D is unclear. V lost 7 bases to trimming and J lost 3 bases, with 12 bases between them. This CDR3 spans 13 amino acids. Per the germline V gene, CDR1 is SEHNR and CDR2 is FQNEAQ (reference sequence). CDR3 protein: CASNSEEEETQYF. For the CDR3, the DNA is TGTGCCAGCAACTCAGAAGAGGAAGAGACCCAGTACTTC.

This clone was recorded a few times. The V gene is TRBV2, the J gene TRBJ2-1, with a weak D call TRBD1 (5 bases). Germline loops: CDR1 SNHLY, CDR2 FYNNEI. Deletions cut 6 bases from V and 0 bases from J, with 12 bases between. The CDR3 has 15 residues. The CDR3: CASSNRRSSYNEQFF. The CDR3 nucleotides are TGTGCCAGCAGCAACAGGAGAAGCTCCTACAATGAGCAGTTCTTC.

The V call is TRBV4-1, the J call TRBJ1-5; perhaps TRBD1 as D (5 bases). This CDR3 is built from 15 residues. Germline V gene sequence: CDR1 MGHRA, CDR2 YSYEKL. V gave up 4 bases and J gave up 0 bases, with 10 bases separating them. The CDR3 DNA is TGCGCCAGCAGCCTTACCAGGGATAGCAATCAGCCCCAGCATTTT. Amino acids: CASSLTRDSNQPQHF.

This clone showed up just once. J is TRBJ2-4 and V is TRBV3-1 (or the pseudogene TRBV3-2); a weak D match, TRBD1 (6 bases). Germline CDR1 reads LGHDT; CDR2 reads YNNKEL (reference sequence). The CDR3 is 13 residues long. V shed 8 bases and J shed 1 base, with 9 bases lying between them. CDR3: CASQGRAKNIQYF. DNA of the CDR3: TGTGCCAGCCAGGGGCGGGCCAAAAACATTCAGTACTTC.

This chain uses TRBV28 with TRBJ2-7, with unresolved D. Germline assignment: CDR1 MDHEN and CDR2 SYDVKM. V lost 4 bases and J 2 bases, leaving 9 bases between the germline ends. This CDR3 spans 13 amino acids. CDR3 in DNA: TGTGCCAGCAGTTCGGCGGATACCTACGAGCAGTACGTC. It encodes CASSSADTYEQYV.

J is TRBJ1-5 and V is TRBV6-1, with D perhaps matching TRBD1 (5 bases). Trimming shortened V by 1 base and J by 7 bases, and 14 bases separated the two germline ends. Germline V lookup: CDR1 MNHNS, CDR2 SASEGT. The CDR3 is 15 amino acids. CDR3 sequence reads: CASSEGGGEGQPQHF. The DNA for the CDR3 is TGTGCCAGCAGTGAAGGGGGGGGAGAGGGGCAGCCCCAGCATTTT.

The CDR3 protein is CASSLQRGPTDTQYF. The DNA for the CDR3 is TGTGCCAGCAGCCTCCAGCGGGGGCCCACAGATACGCAGTATTTT. The V and J genes are TRBV7-8 and TRBJ2-3; 8 bases are a match to TRBD2. This CDR3 has 15 amino acids. With V trimmed by 5 bases and J by 2 bases, 6 bases remained unmatched. Germline CDR1 reads SGHVS; CDR2 reads FQNEAQ.

This chain connects TRBV2 to TRBJ2-7; 12 nucleotides match TRBD1. Germline V gives CDR1 SNHLY, CDR2 FYNNEI. V lost 2 bases and J lost 5; bases outside the gene matches: 13. This CDR3 has 18 amino acids. This CDR3 is CASSESGSGQGARNEQYV. The DNA for the CDR3 is TGTGCCAGCAGTGAATCCGGGTCGGGACAGGGGGCGCGGAACGAGCAGTACGTC.

In this sample, this clone turned up a few times. The J gene is TRBJ2-3, the V gene TRBV10-1; 14 bases align to TRBD2. The germline gives CDR1 WNHNN, CDR2 SYGVQD (reference sequence). The CDR3 is made up of 14 amino acids. V lost 4 bases, J lost 7 bases, and 1 base stayed unmatched. CDR3 coding DNA: TGCGCCAGCAGTGGGACTAGCGGGGGGCATACGCAGTATTTT. It is translated as CASSGTSGGHTQYF.

This clone was observed a single time. The J gene is TRBJ2-3, the V gene TRBV28, with 8 bases aligning to TRBD2. Germline V gene sequence: CDR1 MDHEN, CDR2 SYDVKM. V lost 4 bases, J lost 1 base, and 16 bases stayed unmatched. The CDR3 is 19 amino acids. The CDR3, as DNA: TGTGCCAGCAGTTCCGGCCGCGGGACTAGGACCCTGGGCACAGATACGCAGTATTTT. It codes for CASSSGRGTRTLGTDTQYF. The full variable domain, its missing parts supplied by reference TRBV28 and TRBJ2-3, is DVKVTQSSRYLVKRTGEKVFLECVQDMDHENMFWYRQDPGLGLRLIYFSYDVKMKEKGDIPEGYSVSREKKERFSLILESASTNQTSMYLCASSSGRGTRTLGTDTQYFGPGTRLTVL.

The rearrangement links TRBV3-1 (or the pseudogene TRBV3-2) to TRBJ2-1; D uncertain. CDR3 size: 15 residues. Trimming removed 0 bases at V and 4 bases at J, with 10 bases between. Germline V gene data show CDR1 as LGHDT and CDR2 as YNNKEL (reference sequence). The DNA of the CDR3 is TGTGCCAGCAGCCAAGATAATTTTGTATACAATGAGCAGTTCTTC. Translated, it gives CASSQDNFVYNEQFF.

The rearrangement links TRBV10-2 to TRBJ2-7; no clear D gene. The V end was cut by 3 bases, the J end by 4 bases, with 10 bases between. The CDR3 has 13 residues. Looked up from germline, CDR1 is WSHSY and CDR2 is SAAADI. The CDR3 nucleotides read TGCGCCAGCAGTGATGGCCCCACGTACGAGCAGTACTTC. It yields the protein CASSDGPTYEQYF.

This clone has only a few counts. This chain joins TRBV12-5 and TRBJ2-7; 8 nucleotides agree with TRBD1. Losses at the gene ends were 3 bases for V and 2 bases for J; bases not matched to a gene: 3. The germline V gene has CDR1 LGHNT and CDR2 FRNRAP. The CDR3 consists of 14 residues. The CDR3 here is CASGFPDRAYEQYF. CDR3 sequence (DNA): TGTGCTAGTGGTTTTCCGGACAGGGCCTACGAGCAGTACTTC.

The V and J genes are TRBV19 and TRBJ1-6, with 7 bases lining up with TRBD1. The CDR3 spans 15 residues. V lost 0 bases and J lost 5; bases outside the gene matches: 1. Germline CDR1 is LNHDA and CDR2 is SQIVND (reference sequence). The CDR3 DNA is TGTGCCAGTAGTATAGATCAGGGGGATAATTCACCCCTCCACTTT. It specifies CASSIDQGDNSPLHF.

This rearrangement joins TRBV2 to TRBJ1-6, with 7 bases identical to TRBD1. CDR3 size: 14 residues. Germline CDR1 and CDR2: SNHLY and FYNNEI. The V and J ends lost 10 bases and 7 bases, in that order; junction bases with no gene match: 10. The CDR3 DNA sequence: TGTGCCACCGACTCCGGGACAGAAAATTCACCCCTCCACTTT. Its protein product is CATDSGTENSPLHF. The full variable domain, in which reference TRBV2 and TRBJ1-6 provide the parts outside the CDR3, is EPEVTQTPSHQVTQMGQEVILRCVPISNHLYFYWYRQILGQKVEFLVSFYNNEISEKSEIFDDQFSVERPDGSNFTLKIRSTKLEDSAMYFCATDSGTENSPLHFGNGTRLTVT.

The rearrangement links TRBV5-5 to TRBJ2-1, with 11 bases fitting TRBD2. The germline gives CDR1 SGHKS, CDR2 YYEKEE (reference sequence). The CDR3 length is 15 residues. V shed 3 bases and J 6 bases; nucleotides not matched to a gene: 5. The CDR3 DNA is TGTGCCAGCAGCTCGCTAGCGGGGGGCCTCAATGAGCAGTTCTTC. Translating it yields CASSSLAGGLNEQFF.

This rearrangement joins TRBV5-1 to TRBJ1-5, with D possibly matching TRBD1 (6 bases). Between the trimmed V and J ends, which lost 0 bases and 5 bases, there was a span of 12 bases. Germline V gene sequence: CDR1 SGHRS, CDR2 YFSETQ. This CDR3 region has 15 residues. DNA for the CDR3: TGCGCCAGCAGCTTGGGGACAGAAGCTCATCAGCCCCAGCATTTT. As protein: CASSLGTEAHQPQHF.

The sample holds one count of this clone. This sequence joins TRBV19 and TRBJ2-1; 7 bases agree with TRBD1. The length of the CDR3 is 14 residues. The junction had 5 bases not matched to a gene; V was cut back by 3 bases and J by 6 bases. Germline V gives CDR1 LNHDA, CDR2 SQIVND (reference sequence). The CDR3 DNA is TGTGCCAGTAGTATTATAGGGGACAGCAATGAGCAGTTCTTC. It yields the protein CASSIIGDSNEQFF.

The rearrangement uses TRBV18 and TRBJ1-1, with a possible D match to TRBD1 (6 bases). V shed 1 base and J shed 0 bases, with 15 bases lying between them. The germline CDR1 and CDR2 sequences are KGHSH and LQKENI. The CDR3 spans 17 residues. The CDR3 sequence: CASSPRTGWDMNTEAFF. CDR3 nucleotides: TGTGCCAGCTCACCACGGACCGGATGGGACATGAACACTGAAGCTTTCTTT.

The chain is built from TRBV29-1 and TRBJ1-1, with D perhaps matching TRBD1 (6 bases). V shed 2 bases and J shed 0 bases, with 7 bases lying between them. The CDR3 is 13 residues long. Germline CDR1 is SQVTM and CDR2 is ANQGSEA. CDR3 in amino acids: CSVETGMNTEAFF. The CDR3 DNA reads TGCAGCGTTGAAACAGGGATGAACACTGAAGCTTTCTTT. The full variable domain, with the rest looked up from reference TRBV29-1 and TRBJ1-1, is SAVISQKPSRDICQRGTSLTIQCQVDSQVTMMFWYRQQPGQSLTLIATANQGSEATYESGFVIDKFPISRPNLTFSTLTVSNMSPEDSSIYLCSVETGMNTEAFFGQGTRLTVV.

The V gene is TRBV5-1, the J gene TRBJ2-3, with TRBD2 as a possible D gene (5 bases). Trimming removed 2 bases at V and 1 base at J, with 8 bases between. Germline-derived CDR1 and CDR2 are SGHRS and YFSETQ. CDR3 size: 14 residues. CDR3 loop: CASSFSGGTDTQYF. Here the CDR3 DNA reads TGCGCCAGCAGCTTCTCCGGGGGCACAGATACGCAGTATTTT.